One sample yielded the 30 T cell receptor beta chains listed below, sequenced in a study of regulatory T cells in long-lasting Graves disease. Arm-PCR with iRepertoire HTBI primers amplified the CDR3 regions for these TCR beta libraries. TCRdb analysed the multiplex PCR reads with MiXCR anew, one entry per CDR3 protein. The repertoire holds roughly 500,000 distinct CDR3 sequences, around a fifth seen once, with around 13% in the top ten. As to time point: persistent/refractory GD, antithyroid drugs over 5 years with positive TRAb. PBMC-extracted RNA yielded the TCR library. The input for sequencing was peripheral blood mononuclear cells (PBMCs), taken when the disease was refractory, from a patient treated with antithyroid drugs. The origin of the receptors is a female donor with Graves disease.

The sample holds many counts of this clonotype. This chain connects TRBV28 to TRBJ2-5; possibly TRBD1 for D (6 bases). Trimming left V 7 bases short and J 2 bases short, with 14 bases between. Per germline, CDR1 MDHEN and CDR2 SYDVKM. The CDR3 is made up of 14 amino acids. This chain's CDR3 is CASIPGTNQETQYF. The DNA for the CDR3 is TGTGCCAGCATCCCCGGGACAAATCAAGAGACCCAGTACTTC.

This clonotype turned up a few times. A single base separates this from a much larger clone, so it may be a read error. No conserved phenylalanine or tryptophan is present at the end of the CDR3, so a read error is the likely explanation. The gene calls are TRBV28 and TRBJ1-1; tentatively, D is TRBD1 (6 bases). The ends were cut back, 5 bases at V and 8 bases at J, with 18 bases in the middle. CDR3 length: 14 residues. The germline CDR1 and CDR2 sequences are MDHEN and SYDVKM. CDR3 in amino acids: CASSRGAPRAEAFL. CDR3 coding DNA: TGTGCCAGCAGTAGGGGGGCTCCCAGGGCCGAAGCTTTCCTT.

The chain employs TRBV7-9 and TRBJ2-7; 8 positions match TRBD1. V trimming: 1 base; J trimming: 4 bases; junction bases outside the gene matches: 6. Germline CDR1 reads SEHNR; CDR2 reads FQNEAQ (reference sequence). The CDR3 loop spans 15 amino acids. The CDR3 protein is CASSLGTGKGYEQYF. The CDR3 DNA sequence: TGTGCCAGCAGCTTAGGGACAGGGAAGGGGTACGAGCAGTACTTC.

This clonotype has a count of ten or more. Written as DNA, the CDR3 is TGCGCCAGCAGCTTGGGGACATACGCTAACTATGGCTACACCTTC. Protein product: CASSLGTYANYGYTF. The rearrangement uses TRBV5-1 and TRBJ1-2, with D perhaps matching TRBD1 (5 bases). V was trimmed by 0 bases and J by 0 bases, leaving 9 bases between them. This CDR3 region has 15 residues. CDR1 and CDR2 (germline): SGHRS, YFSETQ.

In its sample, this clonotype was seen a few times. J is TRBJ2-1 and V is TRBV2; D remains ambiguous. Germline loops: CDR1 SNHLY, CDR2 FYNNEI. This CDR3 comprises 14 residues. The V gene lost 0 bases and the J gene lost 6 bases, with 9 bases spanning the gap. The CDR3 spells CASSEARSINEQFF. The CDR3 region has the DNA TGTGCCAGCAGTGAAGCGCGTAGCATCAATGAGCAGTTCTTC.

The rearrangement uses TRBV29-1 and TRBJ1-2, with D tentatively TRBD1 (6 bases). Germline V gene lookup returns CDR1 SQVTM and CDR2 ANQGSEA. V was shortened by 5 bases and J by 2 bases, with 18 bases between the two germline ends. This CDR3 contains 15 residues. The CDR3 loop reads CSVYQNFGTNYGYTF. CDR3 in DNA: TGCAGCGTTTACCAAAATTTCGGGACAAACTATGGCTACACCTTC.

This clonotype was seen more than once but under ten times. CDR3 sequence: CASSQTGHEQYF. CDR3 in DNA: TGTGCCAGCAGCCAGACAGGGCACGAGCAGTACTTC. The genes are TRBV14 and TRBJ2-7; TRBD1 matches 7 bases. The length of the CDR3 is 12 residues. Germline CDR1 is SGHDN and CDR2 is FVKESK. V shed 3 bases and J 5 bases; nucleotides not matched to a gene: 1.

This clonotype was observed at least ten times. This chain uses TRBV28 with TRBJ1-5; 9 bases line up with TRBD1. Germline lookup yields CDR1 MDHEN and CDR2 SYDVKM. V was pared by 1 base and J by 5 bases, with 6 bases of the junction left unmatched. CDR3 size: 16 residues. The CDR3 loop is CASSLLTGGGDQPQHF. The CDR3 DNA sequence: TGTGCCAGCAGTTTATTGACAGGGGGAGGAGATCAGCCCCAGCATTTT.

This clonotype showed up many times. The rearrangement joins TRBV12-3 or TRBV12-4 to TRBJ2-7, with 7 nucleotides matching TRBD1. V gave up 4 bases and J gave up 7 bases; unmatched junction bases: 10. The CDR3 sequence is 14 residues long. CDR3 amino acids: CASSSSTGWGEQYF. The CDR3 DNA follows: TGTGCCAGCAGTTCCTCGACAGGGTGGGGAGAGCAGTACTTC.

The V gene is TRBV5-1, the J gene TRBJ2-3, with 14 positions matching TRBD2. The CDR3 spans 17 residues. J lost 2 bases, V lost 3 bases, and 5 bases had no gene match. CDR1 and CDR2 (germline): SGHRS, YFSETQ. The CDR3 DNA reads TGCGCCAGCAGCTCGGGACTAGCGGGGGTCTACACAGATACGCAGTATTTT. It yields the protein CASSSGLAGVYTDTQYF.

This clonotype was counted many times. The CDR3 coding sequence is TGTGCCAGCAAGCACCAAGAGACCCAGTACTTC. Its protein is CASKHQETQYF. The rearrangement uses TRBV12-3 or TRBV12-4 and TRBJ2-5; D is ambiguous. The V and J ends lost 7 bases and 0 bases respectively, with 3 bases between them. CDR3 size: 11 residues.

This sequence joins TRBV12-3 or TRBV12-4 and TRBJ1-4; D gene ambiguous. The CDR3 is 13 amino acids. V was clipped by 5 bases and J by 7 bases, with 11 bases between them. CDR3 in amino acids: CASSTDTLEKLFF. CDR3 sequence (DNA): TGTGCCAGCAGTACAGACACCCTTGAAAAACTGTTTTTT.

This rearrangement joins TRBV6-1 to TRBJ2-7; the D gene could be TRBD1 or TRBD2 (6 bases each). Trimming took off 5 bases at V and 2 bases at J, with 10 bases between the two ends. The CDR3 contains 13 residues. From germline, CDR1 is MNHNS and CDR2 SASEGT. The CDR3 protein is CASSKRGAYEQYF. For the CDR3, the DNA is TGTGCCAGCAGTAAGAGGGGGGCCTACGAGCAGTACTTC.

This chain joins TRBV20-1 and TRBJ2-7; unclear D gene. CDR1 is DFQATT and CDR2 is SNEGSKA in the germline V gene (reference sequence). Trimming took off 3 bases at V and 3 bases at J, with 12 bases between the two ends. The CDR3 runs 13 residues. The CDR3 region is CSASGKGGYEQYF. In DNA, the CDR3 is TGCAGTGCTAGTGGAAAGGGTGGCTACGAGCAGTACTTC.

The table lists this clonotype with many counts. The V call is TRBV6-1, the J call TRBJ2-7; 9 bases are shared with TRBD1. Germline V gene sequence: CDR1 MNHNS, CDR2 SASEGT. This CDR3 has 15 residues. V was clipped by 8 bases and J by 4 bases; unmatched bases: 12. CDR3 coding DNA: TGTGCCAGCTGCGTGGTGGGACAGGGAGGTTACGAGCAGTACTTC. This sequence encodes CASCVVGQGGYEQYF.

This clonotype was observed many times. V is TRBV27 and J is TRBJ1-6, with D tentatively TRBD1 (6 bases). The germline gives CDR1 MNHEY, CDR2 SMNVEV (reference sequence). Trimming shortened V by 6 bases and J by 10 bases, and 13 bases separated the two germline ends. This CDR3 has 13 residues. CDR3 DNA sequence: TGTGCCAGCAGCACAGGGTTAAGCTCACCCCTCCACTTT. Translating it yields CASSTGLSSPLHF.

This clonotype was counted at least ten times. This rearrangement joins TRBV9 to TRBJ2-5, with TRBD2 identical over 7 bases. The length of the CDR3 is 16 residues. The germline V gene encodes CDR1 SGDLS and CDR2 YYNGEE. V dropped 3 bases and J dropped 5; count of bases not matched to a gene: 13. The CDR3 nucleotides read TGTGCCAGCAGCGGGGAGGGGAGCGACACGGCGGAGACCCAGTACTTC. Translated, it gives CASSGEGSDTAETQYF.

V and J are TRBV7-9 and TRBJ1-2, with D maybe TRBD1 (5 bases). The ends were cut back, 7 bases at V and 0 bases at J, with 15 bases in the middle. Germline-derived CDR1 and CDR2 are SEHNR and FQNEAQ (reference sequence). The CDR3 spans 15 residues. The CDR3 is CASTLGALANYGYTF. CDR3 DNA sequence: TGTGCCAGCACCCTAGGGGCTTTAGCTAACTATGGCTACACCTTC.

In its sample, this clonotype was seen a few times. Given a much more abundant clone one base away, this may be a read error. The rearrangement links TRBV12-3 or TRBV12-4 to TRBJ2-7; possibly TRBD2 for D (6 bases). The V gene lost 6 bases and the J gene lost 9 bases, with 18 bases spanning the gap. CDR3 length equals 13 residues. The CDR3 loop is CASSPRRGSGQYF. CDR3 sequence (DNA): TGTGCCAGCAGCCCCAGGAGGGGTAGCGGGCAGTACTTC.

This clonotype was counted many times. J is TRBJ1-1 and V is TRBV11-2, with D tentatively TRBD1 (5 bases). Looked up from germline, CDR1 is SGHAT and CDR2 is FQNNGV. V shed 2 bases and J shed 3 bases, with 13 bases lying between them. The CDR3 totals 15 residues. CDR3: CASSLLGRWDTEAFF. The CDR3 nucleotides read TGTGCCAGCAGCTTATTGGGACGCTGGGACACTGAAGCTTTCTTT.

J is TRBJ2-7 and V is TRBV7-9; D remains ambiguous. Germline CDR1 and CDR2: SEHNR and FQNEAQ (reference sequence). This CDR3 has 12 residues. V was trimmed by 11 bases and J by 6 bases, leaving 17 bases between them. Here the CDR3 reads CASSRGMGEQYF. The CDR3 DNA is TGTGCCTCCTCAAGAGGAATGGGCGAGCAGTACTTC. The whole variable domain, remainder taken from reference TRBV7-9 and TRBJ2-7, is DTGVSQNPRHKITKRGQNVTFRCDPISEHNRLYWYRQTLGQGPEFLTYFQNEAQLEKSRLLSDRFSAERPKGSFSTLEIQRTEQGDSAMYLCASSRGMGEQYFGPGTRLTVT.

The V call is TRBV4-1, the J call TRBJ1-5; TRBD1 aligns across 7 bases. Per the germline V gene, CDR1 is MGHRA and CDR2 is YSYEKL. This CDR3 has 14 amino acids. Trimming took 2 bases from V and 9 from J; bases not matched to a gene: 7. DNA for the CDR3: TGCGCCAGCAGCCAATGGGACAGTCCTGGGCCCCAGCATTTT. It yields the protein CASSQWDSPGPQHF.

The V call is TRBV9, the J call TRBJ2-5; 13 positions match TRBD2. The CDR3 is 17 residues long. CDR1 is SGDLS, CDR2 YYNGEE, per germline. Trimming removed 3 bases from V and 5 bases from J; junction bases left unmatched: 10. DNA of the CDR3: TGTGCCAGCAGCGGGGCTACTAGCGGGAGGGCCTTGGAGACCCAGTACTTC. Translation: CASSGATSGRALETQYF.

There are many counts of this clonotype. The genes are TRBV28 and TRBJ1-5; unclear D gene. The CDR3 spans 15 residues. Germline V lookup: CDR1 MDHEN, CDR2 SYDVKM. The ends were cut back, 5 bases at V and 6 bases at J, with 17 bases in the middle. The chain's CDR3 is CASSPGGLRAQPQHF. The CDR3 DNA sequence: TGTGCCAGCAGTCCAGGAGGCTTGCGGGCTCAGCCCCAGCATTTT.

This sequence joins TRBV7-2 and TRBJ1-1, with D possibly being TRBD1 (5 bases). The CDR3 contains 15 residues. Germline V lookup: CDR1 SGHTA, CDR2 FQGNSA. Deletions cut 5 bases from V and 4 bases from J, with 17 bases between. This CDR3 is CASSPNTVGVTEAFF. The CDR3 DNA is TGTGCCAGCAGCCCCAATACAGTGGGGGTCACTGAAGCTTTCTTT.

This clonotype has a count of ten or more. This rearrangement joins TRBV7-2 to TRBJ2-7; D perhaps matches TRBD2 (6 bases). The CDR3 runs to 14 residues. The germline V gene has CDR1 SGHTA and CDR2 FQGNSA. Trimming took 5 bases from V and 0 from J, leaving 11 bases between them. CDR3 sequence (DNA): TGTGCCAGCAGCGCGGGACCTAGCTCCTACGAGCAGTACTTC. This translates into CASSAGPSSYEQYF.

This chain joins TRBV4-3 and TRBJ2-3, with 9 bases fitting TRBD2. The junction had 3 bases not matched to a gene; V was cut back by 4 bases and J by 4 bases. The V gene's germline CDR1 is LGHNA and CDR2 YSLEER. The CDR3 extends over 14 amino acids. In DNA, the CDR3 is TGCGCCAGCAGCCTATGGACTAGCGCAGATACGCAGTATTTT. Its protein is CASSLWTSADTQYF.

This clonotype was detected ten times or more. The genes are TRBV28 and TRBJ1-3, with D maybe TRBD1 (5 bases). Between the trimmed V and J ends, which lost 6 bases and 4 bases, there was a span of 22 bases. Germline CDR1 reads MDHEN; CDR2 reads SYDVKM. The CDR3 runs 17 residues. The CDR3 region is CASSPTSAQGFGNTIYF. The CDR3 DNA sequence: TGTGCCAGCAGCCCTACCAGCGCTCAGGGTTTCGGAAACACCATATATTTT.

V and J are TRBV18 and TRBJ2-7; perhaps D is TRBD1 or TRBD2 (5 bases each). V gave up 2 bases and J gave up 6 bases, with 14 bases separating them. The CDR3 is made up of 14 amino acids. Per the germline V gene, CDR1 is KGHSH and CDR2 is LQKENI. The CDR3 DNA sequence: TGTGCCAGCTCACCAAGGGACGGGCCCCTCGAGCAGTACTTC. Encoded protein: CASSPRDGPLEQYF.

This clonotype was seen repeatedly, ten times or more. Here the CDR3 reads CSARDQHYGYTF. The CDR3 DNA sequence: TGCAGTGCTAGAGATCAGCACTATGGCTACACCTTC. The chain carries TRBV20-1 and TRBJ1-2; D remains unclear. V lost 0 bases, J lost 3 bases, and 5 bases lay in between. The CDR3 has 12 amino acids. CDR1 DFQATT and CDR2 SNEGSKA come from the germline V gene (reference sequence).